This TCR beta chain was obtained from a study of CD4 T cell repertoires in COVID-19. TCRdb keeps only in-frame clones here, not all; method: immunoSEQ multiplex PCR. The profile covers more than 65,000 clones, with 83% appearing a single time and roughly 0.6% taken by the ten largest. Concerning this clone: Its antigen remains unknown.

No culture step preceded sequencing of the ex vivo isolated memory T cells. Study results and caveats: In SARS-CoV and/or HKU1 spike cultures, between roughly 6 and 25% of SARS-CoV-2 clonotypes reappeared. Sharing of several most expanded SARS-CoV-2-reactive clonotypes across memory subsets suggested intraclonal diversification.

The CDR3 runs to 16 residues. J lost 1 base, V lost 1 base, and 1 base had no gene match. In germline, CDR1 is LGHDT, CDR2 YNNKEL (reference sequence). The receptor was derived from a human donor who had COVID-19. J is TRBJ2-2 and V is TRBV3-1 (or the pseudogene TRBV3-2); TRBD1 matches at 9 bases. The sample was CD4+ T cells from peripheral blood, taken after recovery from COVID-19. This CDR3 is CASSQGQGGNTGELFF. For the CDR3, the DNA is TGTGCCAGCAGCCAAGGACAGGGGGGGAACACCGGGGAGCTGTTTTTT.